This T cell receptor beta chain was sequenced in a study of Ad26.COV2.S vaccination and SARS-CoV-2 variants. Sequencing used immunoSEQ multiplex PCR; TCRdb keeps in-frame clones, though not all of them. Of some 300,000 clones listed, about 85% are singletons. The treatment was: around 19 received Ad26.COV2.S at low or high dose, single or two shots; several received placebo; per-sample allocation not given. Samples analyzed were those drawn on day 63 after the first vaccine or placebo injection. V lost 2 bases to trimming and J lost 2 bases; unmatched junction nucleotides: 6. Germline CDR1 MNHEY, CDR2 SMNVEV (reference sequence). The CDR3 is 16 residues long.

This clonotype was obtained from a person aged 18-60 years who received the Ad26.COV2.S COVID-19 vaccine or a placebo. The sequencing used peripheral blood, collected in a trial of Ad26.COV2.S vaccine versus placebo. This sequence joins TRBV27 and TRBJ2-7; TRBD2 matches at 10 bases. The CDR3 spells CASSLRSGGETYEQYF. DNA for the CDR3: TGTGCCAGCAGTTTAAGGAGCGGGGGGGAAACCTACGAGCAGTACTTC.